The 18 T cell receptor beta chains presented below share a single source sample, sequenced in a study of STAT5B mutations in CD4+ large granular lymphocyte leukemia. Assay: immunoSEQ multiplex PCR; the TCRdb copy retains only in-frame clones and omits some. Of 30,000 to 40,000 clones in the sample, 69% were seen once. The sequenced material came from CD4+ T cells from blood buffy coats. All receptors derive from a human donor in good health.

The rearrangement uses TRBV4-3 and TRBJ1-3; maybe TRBD1 (5 bases). Trimming cost V 0 bases and J 6 bases, with 9 bases left between them. The CDR3 is made up of 14 amino acids. Germline CDR1 reads LGHNA; CDR2 reads YSLEER. CDR3 protein: CASSQDRGSNTIYF. CDR3 in DNA: TGCGCCAGCAGCCAAGATCGGGGGTCAAACACCATATATTTT.

V gene TRBV6-5 combines with J gene TRBJ2-3; a possible D gene is TRBD1 (6 bases). The CDR3 loop spans 16 amino acids. Germline values: CDR1 MNHEY, CDR2 SVGAGI. V dropped 2 bases and J dropped 2 bases, with 14 bases sitting between them. CDR3 protein: CASSYGLGAITDTQYF. DNA for the CDR3: TGTGCCAGCAGTTACGGCCTGGGGGCGATCACAGATACGCAGTATTTT.

The rearrangement uses TRBV6-5 and TRBJ2-2; D remains unclear. The V and J ends lost 10 bases and 0 bases respectively, with 9 bases between them. This CDR3 has 13 residues. Germline CDR1 is MNHEY and CDR2 is SVGAGI. The CDR3: CAIRAANTGELFF. CDR3 coding DNA: TGTGCCATACGGGCTGCGAACACCGGGGAGCTGTTTTTT.

This clone showed up just a few times. V is TRBV10-1 and J is TRBJ2-5; no firm D call. Between the trimmed V and J ends, which lost 8 bases and 4 bases, there was a span of 5 bases. Germline V gene lookup returns CDR1 WNHNN and CDR2 SYGVQD (reference sequence). CDR3 length: 10 amino acids. CDR3 in amino acids: CASRRETQYF. The CDR3 nucleotides read TGCGCCAGCCGGAGAGAGACCCAGTACTTC.

V gene TRBV28 combines with J gene TRBJ2-6; D ambiguous. The germline CDR1 and CDR2 sequences are MDHEN and SYDVKM. This CDR3 region has 15 residues. V dropped 7 bases and J dropped 4 bases, with 14 bases sitting between them. The CDR3 region has the DNA TGTGCCAGCAAATCCCCTGTAGGGGGGGCCAACGTCCTGACTTTC. Amino acid sequence: CASKSPVGGANVLTF.

This sequence joins TRBV12-1 and TRBJ2-7; TRBD1 is taken as the D call from the table, unchecked against the DNA. TRBV12-1 is a listed pseudogene. The CDR3 is made up of 16 amino acids. CDR3 sequence: CASSPKGQGRPYEQYF. The DNA of the CDR3 is TGTGCCAGCAGCCCTAAGGGACAGGGGCGACCCTACGAGCAGTACTTC.

The rearrangement joins TRBV15 to TRBJ1-2, with 7 bases matching TRBD1. Trimming took 3 bases from V and 2 from J; bases not matched to a gene: 0. Germline V gene sequence: CDR1 LNHNV, CDR2 YYDKDF (reference sequence). This CDR3 has 13 amino acids. The CDR3 DNA reads TGTGCCACCAGCAGGACAGGGAACTATGGCTACACCTTC. Translated, it gives CATSRTGNYGYTF.

The V gene is TRBV5-8, the J gene TRBJ1-1; D not certain. V shed 1 base and J shed 1 base, with 8 bases lying between them. Germline V gives CDR1 SGHTS, CDR2 YDEGEE. The CDR3 covers 14 residues. CDR3 sequence: CASSLLGSNTEAFF. The DNA for the CDR3 is TGTGCCAGCAGCTTGTTGGGCTCGAACACTGAAGCTTTCTTT.

This chain joins TRBV18 and TRBJ1-1; D unclear. V gave up 8 bases and J gave up 0 bases, with 10 bases separating them. The length of the CDR3 is 13 residues. Germline V gene data show CDR1 as KGHSH and CDR2 as LQKENI. CDR3 protein: CASLQDLNTEAFF. CDR3 nucleotides: TGTGCCAGCCTCCAGGACTTGAACACTGAAGCTTTCTTT.

This clone has just one count. The genes are TRBV9 and TRBJ2-1; TRBD2 aligns across 13 bases. The CDR3 loop spans 18 amino acids. Germline CDR1 and CDR2: SGDLS and YYNGEE. With V trimmed by 0 bases and J by 5 bases, 8 bases remained unmatched. CDR3 amino acids: CASSVGTSGGRTHNEQFF. In DNA, the CDR3 is TGTGCCAGCAGCGTAGGGACTAGCGGGGGTCGGACCCACAATGAGCAGTTCTTC.

The genes are TRBV5-5 and TRBJ1-2; D gene uncertain. This CDR3 comprises 12 residues. V was cut by 1 base and J by 4 bases, with 5 bases left in between. Germline V CDR1 and CDR2: SGHKS, YYEKEE (reference sequence). The CDR3, as DNA: TGTGCCAGCAGCTTGAGGACCTATGGCTACACCTTC. Amino acid sequence: CASSLRTYGYTF.

The J gene is TRBJ2-3, the V gene TRBV7-2, with D possibly TRBD2 on 7 matching bases. The CDR3 spans 18 residues. V gave up 3 bases and J gave up 6 bases, with 25 bases separating them. The V gene's germline CDR1 is SGHTA and CDR2 FQGNSA. DNA of the CDR3: TGTGCCAGCAGCTTGGAGGGGGGGCTCGGGGGCCGCCGCGATACGCAGTATTTT. Its translation: CASSLEGGLGGRRDTQYF. Looking up the rest from reference TRBV7-2 and TRBJ2-3 gives the full variable domain: GAGVSQSPSNKVTEKGKDVELRCDPISGHTALYWYRQSLGQGLEFLIYFQGNSAPDKSGLPSDRFSAERTGGSVSTLTIQRTQQEDSAVYLCASSLEGGLGGRRDTQYFGPGTRLTVL.

This clone has more than one count but fewer than ten. CDR3 protein: CASSPLDRRSYGYTF. The CDR3 DNA follows: TGTGCCAGCTCACCACTTGACAGGCGATCATATGGCTACACCTTC. This chain uses TRBV18 with TRBJ1-2; D perhaps matches TRBD1 (6 bases). This CDR3 is 15 amino acids long. CDR1 is KGHSH, CDR2 LQKENI, per germline. The V end was cut by 1 base, the J end by 5 bases, with 14 bases between. Full variable domain (missing parts from reference TRBV18 and TRBJ1-2): NAGVMQNPRHLVRRRGQEARLRCSPMKGHSHVYWYRQLPEEGLKFMVYLQKENIIDESGMPKERFSAEFPKEGPSILRIQQVVRGDSAAYFCASSPLDRRSYGYTFGSGTRLTVV.

This clone was counted between two and nine times. This chain connects TRBV7-2 to TRBJ1-6; 10 positions agree with TRBD1. The CDR3 is 15 residues long. Germline CDR1 SGHTA, CDR2 FQGNSA. J gave up 10 bases and V 4 bases, and 7 bases lay outside the gene matches. CDR3 sequence reads: CASSSPGQGRSPLHF. The CDR3 DNA follows: TGTGCCAGCAGCTCCCCGGGACAGGGGAGGTCACCCCTCCACTTT.

The chain recombines TRBV9 with TRBJ2-2, with 9 bases fitting TRBD1. Germline V gives CDR1 SGDLS, CDR2 YYNGEE. The CDR3 spans 15 residues. The trim removed 4 bases at V and 5 bases at J, leaving 6 bases unmatched. The CDR3 is CASSRRDRGTGELFF. The DNA for the CDR3 is TGTGCCAGCAGCCGCAGAGACAGGGGGACCGGGGAGCTGTTTTTT.

This clone was seen only once. The chain joins TRBV19 to TRBJ2-4, with D possibly being TRBD1 (5 bases). Germline CDR1 LNHDA, CDR2 SQIVND (reference sequence). The CDR3 is 13 residues long. V was shortened by 6 bases and J by 16 bases, with 22 bases between the two germline ends. The CDR3: CASSLNRQGSLYF. Written as DNA, the CDR3 is TGTGCCAGTAGCCTAAACAGGCAGGGAAGCCTTTACTTC. Combining the CDR3 with reference TRBV19 and TRBJ2-4 gives the whole variable domain DGGITQSPKYLFRKEGQNVTLSCEQNLNHDAMYWYRQDPGQGLRLIYYSQIVNDFQKGDIAEGYSVSREKKESFPLTVTSAQKNPTAFYLCASSLNRQGSLYFGAGTRLSVL.

V usage is TRBV7-2 and J usage is TRBJ2-5; TRBD2 matches 11 bases. V trimming: 7 bases; J trimming: 5 bases; junction bases outside the gene matches: 9. The CDR3 totals 15 residues. The germline CDR1 and CDR2 sequences are SGHTA and FQGNSA. The CDR3 sequence is CASILIAGGQETQYF. The DNA for the CDR3 is TGTGCCAGCATCCTCATAGCGGGGGGGCAGGAGACCCAGTACTTC.

The chain combines TRBV5-4 with TRBJ2-3; 13 positions agree with TRBD2. J lost 4 bases, V lost 3 bases, and 8 bases had no gene match. Germline V gene data show CDR1 as SGHNT and CDR2 as YYREEE (reference sequence). This CDR3 is 17 amino acids long. CDR3 loop: CASSYRLAGGSADTQYF. In DNA form, the CDR3 reads TGTGCCAGCAGCTATAGACTAGCGGGGGGATCGGCAGATACGCAGTATTTT.